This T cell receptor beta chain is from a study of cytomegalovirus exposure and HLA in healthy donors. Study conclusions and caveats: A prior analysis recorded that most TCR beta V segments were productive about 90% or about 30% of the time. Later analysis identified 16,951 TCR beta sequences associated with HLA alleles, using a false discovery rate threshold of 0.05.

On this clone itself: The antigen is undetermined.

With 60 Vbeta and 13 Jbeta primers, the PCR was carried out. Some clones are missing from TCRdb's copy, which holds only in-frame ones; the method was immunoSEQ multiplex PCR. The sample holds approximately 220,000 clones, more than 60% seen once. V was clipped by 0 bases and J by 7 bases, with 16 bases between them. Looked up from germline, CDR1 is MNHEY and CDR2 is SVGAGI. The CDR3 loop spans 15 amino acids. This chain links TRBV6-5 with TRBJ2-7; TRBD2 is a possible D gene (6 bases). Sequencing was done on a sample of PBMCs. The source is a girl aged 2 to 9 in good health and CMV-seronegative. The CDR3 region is CASSYSPGTRGEQYF. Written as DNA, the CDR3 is TGTGCCAGCAGTTACTCCCCAGGGACTCGGGGGGAGCAGTACTTC.